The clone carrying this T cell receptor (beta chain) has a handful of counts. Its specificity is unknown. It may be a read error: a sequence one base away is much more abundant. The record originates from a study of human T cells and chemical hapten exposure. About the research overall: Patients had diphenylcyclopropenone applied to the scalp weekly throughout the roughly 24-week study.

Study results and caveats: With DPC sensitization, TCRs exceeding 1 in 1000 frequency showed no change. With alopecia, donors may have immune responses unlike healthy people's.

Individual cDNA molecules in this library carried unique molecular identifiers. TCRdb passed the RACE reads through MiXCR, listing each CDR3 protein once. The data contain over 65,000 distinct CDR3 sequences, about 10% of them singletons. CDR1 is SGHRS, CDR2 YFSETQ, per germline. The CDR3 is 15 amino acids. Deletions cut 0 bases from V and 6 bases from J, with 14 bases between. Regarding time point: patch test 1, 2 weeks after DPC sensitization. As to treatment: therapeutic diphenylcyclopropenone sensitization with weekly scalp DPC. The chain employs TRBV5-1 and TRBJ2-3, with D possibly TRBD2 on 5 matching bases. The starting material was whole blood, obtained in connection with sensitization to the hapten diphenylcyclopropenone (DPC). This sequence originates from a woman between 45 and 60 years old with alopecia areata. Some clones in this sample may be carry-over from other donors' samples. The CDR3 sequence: CASSLVRGTRDTQYF. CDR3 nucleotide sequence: TGCGCCAGCAGCTTGGTCCGGGGAACACGGGATACGCAGTATTTT.